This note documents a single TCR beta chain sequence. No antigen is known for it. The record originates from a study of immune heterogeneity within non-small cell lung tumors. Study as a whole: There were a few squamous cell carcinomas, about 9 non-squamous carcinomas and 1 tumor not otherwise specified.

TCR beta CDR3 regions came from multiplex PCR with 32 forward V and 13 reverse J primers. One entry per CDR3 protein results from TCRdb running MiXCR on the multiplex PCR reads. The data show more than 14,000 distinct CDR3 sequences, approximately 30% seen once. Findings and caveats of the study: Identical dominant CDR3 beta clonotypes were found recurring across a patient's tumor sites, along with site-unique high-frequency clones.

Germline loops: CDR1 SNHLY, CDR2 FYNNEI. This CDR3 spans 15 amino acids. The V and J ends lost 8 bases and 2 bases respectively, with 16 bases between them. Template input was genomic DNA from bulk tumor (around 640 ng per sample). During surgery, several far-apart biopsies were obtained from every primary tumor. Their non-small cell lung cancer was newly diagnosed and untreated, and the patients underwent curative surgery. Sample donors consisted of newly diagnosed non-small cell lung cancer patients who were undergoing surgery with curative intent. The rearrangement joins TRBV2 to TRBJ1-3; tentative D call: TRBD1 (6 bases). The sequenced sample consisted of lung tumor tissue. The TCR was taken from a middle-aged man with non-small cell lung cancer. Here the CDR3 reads CASVQGGLPGNTIYF. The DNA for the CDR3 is TGTGCCAGCGTACAGGGAGGACTCCCTGGAAACACCATATATTTT. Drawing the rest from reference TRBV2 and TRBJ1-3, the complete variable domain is EPEVTQTPSHQVTQMGQEVILRCVPISNHLYFYWYRQILGQKVEFLVSFYNNEISEKSEIFDDQFSVERPDGSNFTLKIRSTKLEDSAMYFCASVQGGLPGNTIYFGEGSWLTVV.